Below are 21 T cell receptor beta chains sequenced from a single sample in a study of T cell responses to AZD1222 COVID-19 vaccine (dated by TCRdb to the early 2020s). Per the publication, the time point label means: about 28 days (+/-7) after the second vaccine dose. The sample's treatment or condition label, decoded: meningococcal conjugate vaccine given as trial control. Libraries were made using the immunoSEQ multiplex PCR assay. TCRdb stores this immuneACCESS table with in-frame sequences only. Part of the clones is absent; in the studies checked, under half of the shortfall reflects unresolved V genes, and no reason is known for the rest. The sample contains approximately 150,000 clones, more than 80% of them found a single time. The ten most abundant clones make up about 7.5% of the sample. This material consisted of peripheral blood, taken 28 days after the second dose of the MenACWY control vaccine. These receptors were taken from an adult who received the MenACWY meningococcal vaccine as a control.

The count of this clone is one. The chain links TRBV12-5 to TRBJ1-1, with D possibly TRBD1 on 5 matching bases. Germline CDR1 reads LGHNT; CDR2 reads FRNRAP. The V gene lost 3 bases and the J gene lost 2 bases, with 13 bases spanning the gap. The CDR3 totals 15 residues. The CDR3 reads CASGFSNQGNTEAFF. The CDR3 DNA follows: TGTGCTAGTGGTTTCTCAAACCAGGGTAACACTGAAGCTTTCTTT.

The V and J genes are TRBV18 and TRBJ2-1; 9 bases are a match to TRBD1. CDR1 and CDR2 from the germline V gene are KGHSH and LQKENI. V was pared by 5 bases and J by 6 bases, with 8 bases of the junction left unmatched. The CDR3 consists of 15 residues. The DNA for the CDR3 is TGTGCCAGCTCAACCGGGACAGGGTTTGGCAATGAGCAGTTCTTC. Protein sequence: CASSTGTGFGNEQFF.

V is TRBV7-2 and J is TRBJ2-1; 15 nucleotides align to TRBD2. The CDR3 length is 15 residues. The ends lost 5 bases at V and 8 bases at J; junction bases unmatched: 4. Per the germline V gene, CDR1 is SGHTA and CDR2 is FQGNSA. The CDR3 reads CASSTRTSGRDEQFF. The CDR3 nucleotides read TGTGCCAGCAGCACTCGGACTAGCGGGAGGGATGAGCAGTTCTTC. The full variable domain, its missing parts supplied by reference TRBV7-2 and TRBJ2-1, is GAGVSQSPSNKVTEKGKDVELRCDPISGHTALYWYRQSLGQGLEFLIYFQGNSAPDKSGLPSDRFSAERTGGSVSTLTIQRTQQEDSAVYLCASSTRTSGRDEQFFGPGTRLTVL.

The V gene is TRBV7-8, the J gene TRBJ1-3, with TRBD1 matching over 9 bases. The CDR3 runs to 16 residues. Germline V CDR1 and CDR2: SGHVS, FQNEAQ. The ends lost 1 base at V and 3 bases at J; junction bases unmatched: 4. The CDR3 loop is CASSLGGQGGGNTIYF. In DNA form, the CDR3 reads TGTGCCAGCAGCTTAGGGGGACAGGGAGGTGGAAACACCATATATTTT.

The CDR3 sequence is CASSSNFRAEQYF. The CDR3 coding sequence is TGTGCCAGCAGCTCCAACTTCAGGGCTGAGCAGTACTTC. This chain joins TRBV7-2 and TRBJ2-7; D perhaps matches TRBD1 (5 bases). Between the trimmed V and J ends, which lost 4 bases and 7 bases, there was a span of 14 bases. This CDR3 comprises 13 residues. Germline V CDR1 and CDR2: SGHTA, FQGNSA.

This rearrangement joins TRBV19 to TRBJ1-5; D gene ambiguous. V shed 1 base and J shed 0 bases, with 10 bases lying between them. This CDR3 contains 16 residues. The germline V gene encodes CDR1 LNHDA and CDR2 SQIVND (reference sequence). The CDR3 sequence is CASSIVGFYSNQPQHF. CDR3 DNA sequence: TGTGCCAGTAGTATAGTCGGATTCTATAGCAATCAGCCCCAGCATTTT.

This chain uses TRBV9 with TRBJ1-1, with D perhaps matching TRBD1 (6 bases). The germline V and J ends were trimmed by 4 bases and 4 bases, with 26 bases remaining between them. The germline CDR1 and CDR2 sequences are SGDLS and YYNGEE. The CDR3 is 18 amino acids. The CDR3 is CASSPTGGGDVQGTEAFF. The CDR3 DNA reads TGTGCCAGCAGCCCAACGGGGGGGGGCGACGTGCAGGGCACTGAAGCTTTCTTT.

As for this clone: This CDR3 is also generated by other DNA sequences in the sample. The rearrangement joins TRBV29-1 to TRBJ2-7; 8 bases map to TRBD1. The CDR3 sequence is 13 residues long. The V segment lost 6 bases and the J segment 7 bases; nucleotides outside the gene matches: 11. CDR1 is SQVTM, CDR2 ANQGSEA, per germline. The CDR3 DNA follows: TGCAGCGTGGCGGGGCAGGGGGCACGGGAGCAGTACTTC. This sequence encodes CSVAGQGAREQYF.

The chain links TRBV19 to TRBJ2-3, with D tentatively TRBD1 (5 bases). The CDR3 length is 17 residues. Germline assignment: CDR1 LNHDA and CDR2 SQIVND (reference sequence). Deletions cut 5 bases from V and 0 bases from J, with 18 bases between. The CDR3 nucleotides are TGTGCCAGTAGTGTTTCCCCTGACAGCTCTAGCACAGATACGCAGTATTTT. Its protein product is CASSVSPDSSSTDTQYF.

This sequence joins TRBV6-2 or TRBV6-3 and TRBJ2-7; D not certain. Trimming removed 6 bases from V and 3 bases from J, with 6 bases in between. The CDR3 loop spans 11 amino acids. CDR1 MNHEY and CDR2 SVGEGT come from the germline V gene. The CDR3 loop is CASSVIYEQYF. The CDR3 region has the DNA TGTGCCAGCAGCGTCATCTACGAGCAGTACTTC.

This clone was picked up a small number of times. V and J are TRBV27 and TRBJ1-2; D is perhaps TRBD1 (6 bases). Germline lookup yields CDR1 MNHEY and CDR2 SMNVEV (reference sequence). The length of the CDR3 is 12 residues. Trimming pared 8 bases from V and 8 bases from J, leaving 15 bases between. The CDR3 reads CASGTYRVGYTF. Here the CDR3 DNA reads TGTGCCAGCGGGACCTACAGGGTCGGCTACACCTTC.

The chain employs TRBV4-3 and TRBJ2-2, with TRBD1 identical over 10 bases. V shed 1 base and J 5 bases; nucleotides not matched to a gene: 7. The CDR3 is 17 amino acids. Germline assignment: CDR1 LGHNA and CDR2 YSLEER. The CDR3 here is CASSQVVRQGATGELFF. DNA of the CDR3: TGCGCCAGCAGCCAAGTAGTTCGACAGGGGGCGACCGGGGAGCTGTTTTTT.

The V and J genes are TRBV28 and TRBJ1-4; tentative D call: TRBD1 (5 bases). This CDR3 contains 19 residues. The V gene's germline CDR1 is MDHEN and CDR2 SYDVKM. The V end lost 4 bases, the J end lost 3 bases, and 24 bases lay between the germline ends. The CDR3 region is CASSSGAGTLKVSNEKLFF. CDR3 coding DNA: TGTGCCAGCAGTTCAGGTGCGGGGACTCTGAAGGTGTCTAATGAAAAACTGTTTTTT.

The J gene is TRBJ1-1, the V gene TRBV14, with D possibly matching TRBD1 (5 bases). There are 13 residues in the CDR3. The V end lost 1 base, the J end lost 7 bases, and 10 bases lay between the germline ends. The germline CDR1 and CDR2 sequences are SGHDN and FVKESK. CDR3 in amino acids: CASSQGQFLEAFF. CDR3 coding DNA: TGTGCCAGCAGCCAAGGACAGTTTCTTGAAGCTTTCTTT.

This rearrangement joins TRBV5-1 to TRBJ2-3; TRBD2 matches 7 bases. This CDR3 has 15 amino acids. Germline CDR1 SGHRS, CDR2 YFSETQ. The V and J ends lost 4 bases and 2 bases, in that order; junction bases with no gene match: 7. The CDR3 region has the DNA TGCGCCAGCAGCAGTGCCGGGACTAACACAGATACGCAGTATTTT. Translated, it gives CASSSAGTNTDTQYF.

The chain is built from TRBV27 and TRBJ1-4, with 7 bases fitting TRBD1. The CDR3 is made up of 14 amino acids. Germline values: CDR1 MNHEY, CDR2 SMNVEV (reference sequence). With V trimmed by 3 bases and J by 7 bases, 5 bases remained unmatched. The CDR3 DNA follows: TGTGCCAGCAGTTTTTCCGGGACAGTTGAAAAACTGTTTTTT. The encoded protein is CASSFSGTVEKLFF.

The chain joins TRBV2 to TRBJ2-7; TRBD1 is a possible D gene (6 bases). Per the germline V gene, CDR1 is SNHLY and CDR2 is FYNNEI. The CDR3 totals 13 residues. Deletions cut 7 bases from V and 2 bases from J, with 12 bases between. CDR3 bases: TGTGCCAGCAACGCGGACAGAGCCTACGAGCAGTACTTC. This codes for CASNADRAYEQYF.

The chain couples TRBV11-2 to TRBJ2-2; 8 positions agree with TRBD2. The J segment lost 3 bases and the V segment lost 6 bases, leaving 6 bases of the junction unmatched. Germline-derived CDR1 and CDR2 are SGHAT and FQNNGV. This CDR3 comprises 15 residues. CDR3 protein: CASRKSGSYTGELFF. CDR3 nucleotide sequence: TGTGCCAGCAGGAAGAGCGGGAGCTACACCGGGGAGCTGTTTTTT.

CDR3 sequence (DNA): TGTGCCAGCAGCTTAGCGCTAGGAGGGTTCACTGAAGCTTTCTTT. Residues: CASSLALGGFTEAFF. This sequence joins TRBV7-2 and TRBJ1-1; D gene uncertain. This CDR3 is built from 15 residues. Germline V CDR1 and CDR2: SGHTA, FQGNSA. V dropped 0 bases and J dropped 4 bases, with 12 bases sitting between them. The variable domain in full, with the rest retrieved from reference TRBV7-2 and TRBJ1-1, is GAGVSQSPSNKVTEKGKDVELRCDPISGHTALYWYRQSLGQGLEFLIYFQGNSAPDKSGLPSDRFSAERTGGSVSTLTIQRTQQEDSAVYLCASSLALGGFTEAFFGQGTRLTVV.

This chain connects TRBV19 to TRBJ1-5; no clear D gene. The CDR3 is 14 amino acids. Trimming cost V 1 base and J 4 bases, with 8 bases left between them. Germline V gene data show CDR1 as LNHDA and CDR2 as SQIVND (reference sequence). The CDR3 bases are TGTGCCAGTAGTATAGGGTGGATGAATCAGCCCCAGCATTTT. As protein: CASSIGWMNQPQHF. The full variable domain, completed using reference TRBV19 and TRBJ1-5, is DGGITQSPKYLFRKEGQNVTLSCEQNLNHDAMYWYRQDPGQGLRLIYYSQIVNDFQKGDIAEGYSVSREKKESFPLTVTSAQKNPTAFYLCASSIGWMNQPQHFGDGTRLSIL.

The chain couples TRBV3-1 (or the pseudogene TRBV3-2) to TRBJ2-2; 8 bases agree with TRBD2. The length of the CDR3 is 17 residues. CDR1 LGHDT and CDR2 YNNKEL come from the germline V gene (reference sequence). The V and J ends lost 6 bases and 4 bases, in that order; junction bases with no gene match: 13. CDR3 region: CASSKKAGGGFTGELFF. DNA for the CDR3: TGTGCCAGCAGTAAGAAAGCGGGCGGGGGGTTCACCGGGGAGCTGTTTTTT.